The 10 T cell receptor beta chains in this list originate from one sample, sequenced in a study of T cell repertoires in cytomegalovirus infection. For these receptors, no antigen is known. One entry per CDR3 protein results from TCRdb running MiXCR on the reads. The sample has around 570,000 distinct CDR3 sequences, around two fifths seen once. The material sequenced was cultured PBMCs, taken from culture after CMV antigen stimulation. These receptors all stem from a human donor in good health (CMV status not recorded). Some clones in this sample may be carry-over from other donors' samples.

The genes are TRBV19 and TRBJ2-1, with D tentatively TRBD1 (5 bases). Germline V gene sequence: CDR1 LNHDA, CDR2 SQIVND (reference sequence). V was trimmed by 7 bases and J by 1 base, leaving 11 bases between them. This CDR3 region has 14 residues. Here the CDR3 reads CASNGADSYNEQFF. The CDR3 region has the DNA TGTGCCAGTAATGGGGCGGATTCCTACAATGAGCAGTTCTTC.

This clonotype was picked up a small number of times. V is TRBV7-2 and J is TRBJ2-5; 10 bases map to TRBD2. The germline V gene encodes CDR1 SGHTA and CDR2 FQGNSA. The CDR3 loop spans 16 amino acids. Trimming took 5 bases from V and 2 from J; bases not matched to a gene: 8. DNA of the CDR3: TGTGCCAGCAGCGCCGGACTAGCGGCGCCACAAGAGACCCAGTACTTC. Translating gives CASSAGLAAPQETQYF.

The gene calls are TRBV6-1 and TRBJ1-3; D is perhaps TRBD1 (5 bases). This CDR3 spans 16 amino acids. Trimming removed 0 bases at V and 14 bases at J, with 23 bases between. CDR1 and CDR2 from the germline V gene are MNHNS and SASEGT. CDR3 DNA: TGTGCCAGCAGTGAAGCGCGGCAGGGAGCCCGTTCCCCCGTATATTTT. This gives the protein CASSEARQGARSPVYF.

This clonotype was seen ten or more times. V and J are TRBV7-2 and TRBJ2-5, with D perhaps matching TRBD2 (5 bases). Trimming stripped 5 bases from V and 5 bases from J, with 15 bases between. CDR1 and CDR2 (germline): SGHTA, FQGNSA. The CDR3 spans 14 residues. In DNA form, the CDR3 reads TGTGCCAGCAGCCCCCGACTGAGGGTGGAGACCCAGTACTTC. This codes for CASSPRLRVETQYF.

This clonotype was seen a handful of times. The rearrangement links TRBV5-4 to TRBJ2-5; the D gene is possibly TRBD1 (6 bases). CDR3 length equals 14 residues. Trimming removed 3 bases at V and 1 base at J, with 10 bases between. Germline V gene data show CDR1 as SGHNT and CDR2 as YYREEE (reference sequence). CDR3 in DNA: TGTGCCAGCAGCTCCGGACAGACCCAAGAGACCCAGTACTTC. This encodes CASSSGQTQETQYF.

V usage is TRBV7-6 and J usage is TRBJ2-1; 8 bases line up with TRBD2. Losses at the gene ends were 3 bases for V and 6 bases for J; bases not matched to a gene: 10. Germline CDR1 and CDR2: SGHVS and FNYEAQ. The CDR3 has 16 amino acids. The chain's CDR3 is CASSFQSGGTGNEQFF. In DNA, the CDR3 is TGTGCCAGCAGCTTCCAAAGCGGGGGAACGGGCAATGAGCAGTTCTTC. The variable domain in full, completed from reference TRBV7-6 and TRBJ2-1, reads GAGVSQSPRYKVTKRGQDVALRCDPISGHVSLYWYRQALGQGPEFLTYFNYEAQQDKSGLPNDRFSAERPEGSISTLTIQRTEQRDSAMYRCASSFQSGGTGNEQFFGPGTRLTVL.

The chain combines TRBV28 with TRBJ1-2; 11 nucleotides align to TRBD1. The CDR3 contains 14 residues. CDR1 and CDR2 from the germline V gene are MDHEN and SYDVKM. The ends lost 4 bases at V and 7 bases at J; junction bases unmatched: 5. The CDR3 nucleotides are TGTGCCAGCAGTTCAGGACAGGGGGCTGGTGGCTACACCTTC. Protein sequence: CASSSGQGAGGYTF.

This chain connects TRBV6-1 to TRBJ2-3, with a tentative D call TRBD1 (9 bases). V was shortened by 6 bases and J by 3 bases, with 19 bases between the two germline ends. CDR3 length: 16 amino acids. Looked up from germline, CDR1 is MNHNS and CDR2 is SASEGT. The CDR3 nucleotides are TGTGCCAGCAGCGGGGGGGGACAGGGTTTTACAGATACGCAGTATTTT. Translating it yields CASSGGGQGFTDTQYF.

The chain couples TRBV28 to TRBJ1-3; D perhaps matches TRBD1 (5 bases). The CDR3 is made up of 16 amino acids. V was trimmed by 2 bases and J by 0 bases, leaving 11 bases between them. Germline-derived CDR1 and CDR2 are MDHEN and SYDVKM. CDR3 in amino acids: CASSLGWGGSGNTIYF. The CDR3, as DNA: TGTGCCAGCAGTTTAGGGTGGGGGGGCTCTGGAAACACCATATATTTT.

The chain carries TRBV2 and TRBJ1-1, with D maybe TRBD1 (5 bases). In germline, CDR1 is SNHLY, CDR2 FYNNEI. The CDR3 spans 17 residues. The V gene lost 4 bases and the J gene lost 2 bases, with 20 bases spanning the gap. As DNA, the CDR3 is TGTGCCAGCAGTGGAGGGACCGGGACGCTCCTTAACACTGAAGCTTTCTTT. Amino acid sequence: CASSGGTGTLLNTEAFF. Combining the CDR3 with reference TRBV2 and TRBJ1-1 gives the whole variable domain EPEVTQTPSHQVTQMGQEVILRCVPISNHLYFYWYRQILGQKVEFLVSFYNNEISEKSEIFDDQFSVERPDGSNFTLKIRSTKLEDSAMYFCASSGGTGTLLNTEAFFGQGTRLTVV.